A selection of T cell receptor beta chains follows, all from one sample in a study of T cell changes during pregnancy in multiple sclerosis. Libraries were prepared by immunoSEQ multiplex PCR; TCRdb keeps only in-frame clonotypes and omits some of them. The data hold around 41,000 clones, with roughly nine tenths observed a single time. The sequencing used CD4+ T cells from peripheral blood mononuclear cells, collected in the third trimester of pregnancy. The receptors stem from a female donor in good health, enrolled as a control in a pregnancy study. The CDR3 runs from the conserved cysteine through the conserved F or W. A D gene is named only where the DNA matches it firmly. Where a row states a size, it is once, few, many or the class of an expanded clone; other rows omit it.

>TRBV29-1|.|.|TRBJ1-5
CSVGTYNQPQHF
TGCAGCGTTGGGACTTATAATCAGCCCCAGCATTTT
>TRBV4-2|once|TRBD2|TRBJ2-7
CASSQPGLAGAYEQYF
TGTGCCAGCAGCCAACCTGGACTAGCGGGGGCCTACGAGCAGTACTTC
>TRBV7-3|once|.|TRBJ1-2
CASSPSTGKGVYGYTF
TGTGCCAGCAGCCCCTCAACAGGGAAGGGGGTATATGGCTACACCTTC
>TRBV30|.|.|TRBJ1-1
CAWSGGWSVLNTEAFF
TGTGCCTGGAGTGGCGGGTGGAGTGTCTTGAACACTGAAGCTTTCTTT
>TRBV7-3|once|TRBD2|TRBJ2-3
CASSTGGARDTQYF
TGTGCCAGCAGCACGGGGGGGGCGAGAGATACGCAGTATTTT
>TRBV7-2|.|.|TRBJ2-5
CASSGSGPQETQYF
TGTGCCAGCAGCGGGAGTGGCCCCCAGGAGACCCAGTACTTC
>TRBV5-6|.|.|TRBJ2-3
CASSLVSDTQYF
TGTGCCAGCAGCTTGGTGTCTGATACGCAGTATTTT
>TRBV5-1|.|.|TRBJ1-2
CASSDTGGYGYTF
TGCGCCAGTTCGGATACGGGGGGGTACGGCTACACCTTC
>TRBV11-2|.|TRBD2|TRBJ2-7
CASSFSLAGGTYEQYF
TGTGCCAGCAGCTTCTCCCTAGCGGGGGGAACCTACGAGCAGTACTTC
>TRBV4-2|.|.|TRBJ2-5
CASSQFRVETQYF
TGTGCCAGCAGCCAATTCAGGGTAGAGACCCAGTACTTC
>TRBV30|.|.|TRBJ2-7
CAVSRAQGAGAHF
TGTGCCGTAAGCAGGGCGCAGGGCGCCGGTGCCCACTTC
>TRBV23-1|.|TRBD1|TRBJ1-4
CASTSLPDRENEKLFF
TGCGCCAGCACCTCATTACCGGACAGGGAGAATGAAAAACTGTTTTTT
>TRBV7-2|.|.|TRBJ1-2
CASSPQTANYGYTF
TGTGCCAGCAGCCCACAGACAGCTAACTATGGCTACACCTTC
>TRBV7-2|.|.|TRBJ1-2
CASSLLDYGYTF
TGTGCCAGCAGCTTACTTGACTATGGCTACACCTTC
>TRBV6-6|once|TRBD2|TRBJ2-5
CASSYGLAGGPETQYF
TGTGCCAGCAGTTATGGACTAGCGGGGGGTCCAGAGACCCAGTACTTC
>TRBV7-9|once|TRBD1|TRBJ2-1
CASSGLRDRAWSRVF
TGTGCCAGCAGCGGTCTCCGGGACAGGGCCTGGAGTAGGGTCTTC
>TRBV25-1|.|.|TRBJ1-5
CASSADSYQPQHF
TGTGCCAGCAGTGCAGACAGTTATCAGCCCCAGCATTTT
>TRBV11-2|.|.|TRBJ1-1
CASCNQRNTEAFF
TGTGCCAGCTGCAATCAGCGGAACACTGAAGCTTTCTTT
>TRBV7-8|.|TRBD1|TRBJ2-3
CASSALGTGATDTQYF
TGTGCCAGCAGCGCCCTTGGGACAGGGGCCACAGATACGCAGTATTTT
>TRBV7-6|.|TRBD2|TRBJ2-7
CASSLTPPGLAGGLDEQYF
TGTGCCAGCAGCTTAACCCCTCCGGGACTAGCGGGAGGGCTCGACGAGCAGTACTTC
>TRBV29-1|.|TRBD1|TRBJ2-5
CSVESDRGGKTQYF
TGCAGCGTTGAGTCTGACAGGGGCGGGAAGACCCAGTACTTC
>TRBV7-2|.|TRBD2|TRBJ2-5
CASSLGTSGGATQTQYF
TGTGCCAGCAGCTTAGGGACTAGCGGGGGGGCCACCCAGACCCAGTACTTC
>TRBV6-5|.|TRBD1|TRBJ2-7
CASSRPGTGNYEQYF
TGTGCCAGCAGTCGACCCGGGACAGGGAACTACGAGCAGTACTTC
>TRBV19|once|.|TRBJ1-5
CASSIEGPQHF
TGTGCCAGTAGTATCGAGGGGCCCCAGCATTTT
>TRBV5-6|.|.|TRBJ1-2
CASSLGLDSNYGYTF
TGTGCCAGCAGCTTGGGACTAGACAGTAACTATGGCTACACCTTC
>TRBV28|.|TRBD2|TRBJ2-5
CASTSGSSQTQYF
TGTGCCAGTACTAGCGGGAGTTCTCAGACCCAGTACTTC
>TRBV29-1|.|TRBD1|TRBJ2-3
CSVDGDRGPTDTQYF
TGCAGCGTTGATGGGGACAGGGGGCCGACAGATACGCAGTATTTT
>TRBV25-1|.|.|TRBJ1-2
CASSPPGRVYGYTF
TGTGCCAGCAGTCCGCCGGGCAGGGTCTATGGCTACACCTTC
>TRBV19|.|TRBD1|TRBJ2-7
CASSHRFRTGVRNEQYF
TGTGCCAGTAGCCATCGATTTAGGACAGGGGTGAGGAACGAGCAGTACTTC
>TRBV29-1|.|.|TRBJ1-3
CSATGSGNTIYF
TGCAGCGCCACAGGCTCTGGAAACACCATATATTTT
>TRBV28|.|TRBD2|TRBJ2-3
CASSLFGKSGGTDTQYF
TGTGCCAGCAGTCTGTTTGGAAAAAGCGGGGGCACAGATACGCAGTATTTT
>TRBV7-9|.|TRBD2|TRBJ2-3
CASSLDSLAGTDTQYF
TGTGCCAGCAGCTTAGACTCGCTAGCGGGGACAGATACGCAGTATTTT
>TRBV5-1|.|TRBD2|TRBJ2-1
CASKPAGGDYNEQFF
TGCGCCAGCAAACCAGCGGGGGGGGACTACAATGAGCAGTTCTTC
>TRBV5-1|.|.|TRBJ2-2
CASSGNPGPGELFF
TGCGCCAGCAGCGGTAACCCAGGGCCCGGGGAGCTGTTTTTT
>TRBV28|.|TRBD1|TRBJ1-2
CASSLWTGGSYGYTF
TGTGCCAGCAGCCTATGGACAGGGGGAAGCTATGGCTACACCTTC
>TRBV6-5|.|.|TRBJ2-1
CASRKTTRAPEGQFF
TGTGCCAGCAGAAAAACAACCCGGGCCCCAGAGGGGCAGTTCTTC
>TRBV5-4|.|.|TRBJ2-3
CASSRGGVRGSHTDTQYF
TGTGCCAGCAGCCGTGGGGGAGTTAGGGGGAGCCACACAGATACGCAGTATTTT
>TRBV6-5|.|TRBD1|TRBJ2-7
CASSPDRGQYEQYF
TGTGCCAGCAGTCCCGACAGGGGGCAGTACGAGCAGTACTTC
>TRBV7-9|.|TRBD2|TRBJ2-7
CASSFGEREGYEQYF
TGTGCCAGCAGCTTTGGGGAGCGGGAGGGTTACGAGCAGTACTTC
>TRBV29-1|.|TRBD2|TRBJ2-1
CSVVAGGPRYNEQFF
TGCAGCGTCGTAGCGGGAGGGCCAAGGTACAATGAGCAGTTCTTC